The 29 T cell receptor beta chains presented below share a single source sample, sequenced in a study of T cells in Graves' hyperthyroidism and ophthalmopathy. From RNA transcripts, TCR beta CDR3 regions were amplified. HTBI primers drove first-round RT-PCR of the TCR CDR3. TCRdb reprocessed the multiplex PCR reads via MiXCR and lists one record per CDR3 protein. Of about 610,000 distinct CDR3 sequences in the sample, under 15% were seen once. The source material was blood. Receptor source: a woman between 40 and 50 years old with Graves' ophthalmopathy.

This clonotype was recorded many times. The rearrangement joins TRBV11-2 to TRBJ1-1; TRBD1 might be the D (6 bases). Trimming cost V 4 bases and J 8 bases, with 11 bases left between them. The germline CDR1 and CDR2 sequences are SGHAT and FQNNGV. CDR3 length: 12 residues. The CDR3 protein is CASSSMDREAFF. The DNA of the CDR3 is TGTGCCAGCAGCTCCATGGACAGAGAAGCTTTCTTT.

This clonotype was counted at least ten times. This chain links TRBV12-3 or TRBV12-4 with TRBJ1-5; D is possibly TRBD1 (6 bases). Trimming pared 6 bases from V and 1 base from J, leaving 16 bases between. This CDR3 is 16 amino acids long. CDR3 DNA sequence: TGTGCCAGCAGCCAAAAGGGGGGTAGGAGCAATCAGCCCCAGCATTTT. Protein: CASSQKGGRSNQPQHF.

The genes are TRBV28 and TRBJ1-6; 8 nucleotides align to TRBD1. The CDR3 has 16 amino acids. After removal of 8 bases from V and 5 bases from J, the junction contained 11 bases not matched to a gene. CDR1 MDHEN and CDR2 SYDVKM come from the germline V gene. The CDR3 coding sequence is TGTGCCAGCCGGGGCCCAGGGGGCCGGAATAATTCACCCCTCCACTTT. Its protein product is CASRGPGGRNNSPLHF.

This clonotype was detected ten times or more. This chain links TRBV20-1 with TRBJ1-1; D is possibly TRBD1 (5 bases). There are 12 residues in the CDR3. CDR1 DFQATT and CDR2 SNEGSKA come from the germline V gene (reference sequence). Trimming shortened V by 3 bases and J by 3 bases, and 8 bases separated the two germline ends. CDR3 protein: CSASRQYTEAFF. CDR3 in DNA: TGCAGTGCTAGTCGACAGTACACTGAAGCTTTCTTT.

The chain recombines TRBV12-3 or TRBV12-4 with TRBJ1-4, with D maybe TRBD1 (6 bases). This CDR3 comprises 15 residues. V was clipped by 1 base and J by 4 bases, with 10 bases between them. The CDR3 here is CASSLEGTSNEKLFF. The CDR3 DNA follows: TGTGCCAGCAGTTTAGAGGGGACAAGTAATGAAAAACTGTTTTTT.

This rearrangement joins TRBV29-1 to TRBJ2-7; D possibly corresponds to TRBD1 (5 bases). The CDR3 covers 11 residues. Trimming removed 3 bases from V and 12 bases from J, with 15 bases in between. The germline V gene encodes CDR1 SQVTM and CDR2 ANQGSEA. CDR3 sequence reads: CSVDGAGQRYF. CDR3 in DNA: TGCAGCGTTGATGGGGCAGGCCAACGGTACTTC.

This clonotype was observed at least ten times. The V gene is TRBV9, the J gene TRBJ1-1, with no clear D. The V and J ends lost 5 bases and 2 bases respectively, with 10 bases between them. The CDR3 contains 13 residues. CDR1 SGDLS and CDR2 YYNGEE come from the germline V gene. DNA for the CDR3: TGTGCCAGCAGTAACCCCCCCAACACTGAAGCTTTCTTT. Encoded protein: CASSNPPNTEAFF.

This clonotype occurred many times. The chain couples TRBV7-9 to TRBJ2-5, with D perhaps given as TRBD1 or TRBD2 (5 bases each). This CDR3 has 14 residues. Germline lookup yields CDR1 SEHNR and CDR2 FQNEAQ (reference sequence). The V and J ends lost 5 bases and 3 bases respectively, with 13 bases between them. The CDR3 nucleotides read TGTGCCAGCAGCCTAACCGGGACCAAAGAGACCCAGTACTTC. Residues: CASSLTGTKETQYF.

This chain uses TRBV4-2 with TRBJ2-5; TRBD2 matches 9 bases. This CDR3 comprises 18 residues. V lost 1 base to trimming and J lost 2 bases; unmatched junction nucleotides: 11. Germline assignment: CDR1 LGHNA and CDR2 YNFKEQ. CDR3 sequence reads: CASSQVPTSGGSQETQYF. CDR3 sequence (DNA): TGTGCCAGCAGCCAAGTTCCGACTAGCGGAGGGAGTCAAGAGACCCAGTACTTC.

Ten or more counts support this clonotype. The V gene is TRBV20-1, the J gene TRBJ2-2; the D gene could be TRBD1 or TRBD2 (5 bases each). This CDR3 has 13 residues. Germline CDR1 and CDR2: DFQATT and SNEGSKA (reference sequence). V lost 6 bases, J lost 6 bases, and 14 bases lay in between. The CDR3 here is CSAEGLAPGELFF. CDR3 in DNA: TGCAGTGCCGAGGGGCTAGCTCCCGGGGAGCTGTTTTTT.

Only a few counts were recorded for this clonotype. The chain employs TRBV11-3 and TRBJ2-7; D gene unclear. Germline V CDR1 and CDR2: SGHNT, YENEEA. The CDR3 is made up of 15 amino acids. V lost 7 bases to trimming and J lost 0 bases, with 16 bases between them. The CDR3, as DNA: TGTGCCAGCATGCTTGGTAACATAAGCTCCTACGAGCAGTACTTC. Protein product: CASMLGNISSYEQYF.

This clonotype was detected a few times. V usage is TRBV30 and J usage is TRBJ2-7; 7 bases align to TRBD1. The V and J ends lost 4 bases and 6 bases, in that order; junction bases with no gene match: 9. CDR3 length equals 13 residues. The germline gives CDR1 GTSNPN, CDR2 SVGIG (reference sequence). The CDR3 DNA reads as TGTGCCTGGACGGGACAGCCCACCTCCGAGCAGTACTTC. As protein: CAWTGQPTSEQYF.

There are many counts of this clonotype. V and J are TRBV28 and TRBJ1-5; 7 bases agree with TRBD1. From germline, CDR1 is MDHEN and CDR2 SYDVKM. This CDR3 contains 15 residues. V lost 5 bases and J lost 0; bases outside the gene matches: 4. CDR3 region: CASSRTGFSNQPQHF. The CDR3 DNA reads as TGTGCCAGCAGTCGGACAGGCTTTAGCAATCAGCCCCAGCATTTT.

The V call is TRBV28, the J call TRBJ2-5; the D is unclear. Looked up from germline, CDR1 is MDHEN and CDR2 is SYDVKM. V was pared by 4 bases and J by 2 bases, with 17 bases between. The CDR3 length is 16 residues. The chain's CDR3 is CASSSRAQFLQETQYF. As DNA, the CDR3 is TGTGCCAGCAGTTCCCGGGCCCAGTTTCTACAAGAGACCCAGTACTTC.

This clonotype was observed at least ten times. The chain links TRBV7-9 to TRBJ1-5, with unresolved D. CDR3 length: 15 residues. Germline assignment: CDR1 SEHNR and CDR2 FQNEAQ (reference sequence). Trimming removed 0 bases from V and 2 bases from J, with 8 bases in between. CDR3 in DNA: TGTGCCAGCAGCTTAGCGGTGGAGGGCAATCAGCCCCAGCATTTT. Amino acid sequence: CASSLAVEGNQPQHF.

Ten or more counts support this clonotype. This sequence joins TRBV6-2 or TRBV6-3 and TRBJ1-6, with D maybe TRBD1 (5 bases). Germline V CDR1 and CDR2: MNHEY, SVGEGT. Trimming shortened V by 8 bases and J by 8 bases, and 10 bases separated the two germline ends. The CDR3 extends over 12 amino acids. The chain's CDR3 is CASGTAYSPLHF. The CDR3, as DNA: TGTGCCAGCGGGACGGCATATTCACCCCTCCACTTT.

This clonotype showed up just a few times. This chain joins TRBV19 and TRBJ2-7; a weak D match, TRBD2 (6 bases). Germline CDR1 reads LNHDA; CDR2 reads SQIVND (reference sequence). The V end lost 6 bases, the J end lost 5 bases, and 23 bases lay between the germline ends. CDR3 size: 16 residues. For the CDR3, the DNA is TGTGCCAGTAGCAGTGGACGGGGGTTCACTGGGAACGAGCAGTACTTC. Residues: CASSSGRGFTGNEQYF. Full variable domain (rest looked up from reference TRBV19 and TRBJ2-7): DGGITQSPKYLFRKEGQNVTLSCEQNLNHDAMYWYRQDPGQGLRLIYYSQIVNDFQKGDIAEGYSVSREKKESFPLTVTSAQKNPTAFYLCASSSGRGFTGNEQYFGPGTRLTVT.

This clonotype was counted ten times or more. This chain joins TRBV28 and TRBJ1-2; D perhaps matches TRBD1 (5 bases). The CDR3 covers 11 residues. V was pared by 10 bases and J by 1 base, with 7 bases between. Germline V gene lookup returns CDR1 MDHEN and CDR2 SYDVKM. The CDR3 bases are TGTGCCACCGACAGTAACTATGGCTACACCTTC. Translating gives CATDSNYGYTF.

This clonotype appeared many times. This chain connects TRBV12-3 or TRBV12-4 to TRBJ2-5, with 15 bases matching TRBD2. This CDR3 region has 17 residues. Losses at the gene ends were 5 bases for V and 5 bases for J; bases not matched to a gene: 9. As DNA, the CDR3 is TGTGCCAGCAGTATCAGGACTAGCGGGAGGGCTTCTGAGACCCAGTACTTC. It codes for CASSIRTSGRASETQYF.

This clonotype was seen many times. The rearrangement links TRBV7-3 to TRBJ1-1; D gene ambiguous. The CDR3 sequence is 13 residues long. V lost 3 bases and J lost 6, with 11 bases in between. Germline V gene lookup returns CDR1 SGHTA and CDR2 FQGTGA. The CDR3 DNA follows: TGTGCCAGCAGCTTTCCAGGATCCCCTGAAGCTTTCTTT. Residues: CASSFPGSPEAFF.

V usage is TRBV27 and J usage is TRBJ1-5; D is unclear. The CDR3 extends over 14 amino acids. Germline CDR1 and CDR2: MNHEY and SMNVEV (reference sequence). V lost 2 bases and J lost 4, with 9 bases in between. The CDR3 region has the DNA TGTGCCAGCAGTTTAAGGCCGGCAAATCAGCCCCAGCATTTT. This encodes CASSLRPANQPQHF.

The sample holds many counts of this clonotype. The chain has TRBV6-2 or TRBV6-3 and TRBJ2-3; the D gene is possibly TRBD1 (5 bases). The V gene lost 5 bases and the J gene lost 4 bases, with 25 bases spanning the gap. Germline V gene sequence: CDR1 MNHEY, CDR2 SVGEGT. This CDR3 region has 18 residues. The CDR3 DNA follows: TGTGCCAGCAGTCCCCCCCCCGGCGCAGGGCGTAACGCAGATACGCAGTATTTT. The encoded protein is CASSPPPGAGRNADTQYF.

In this sample, this clonotype turned up many times. The chain recombines TRBV10-3 with TRBJ1-2; perhaps TRBD1 as D (6 bases). Germline values: CDR1 ENHRY, CDR2 SYGVKD. The CDR3 extends over 14 amino acids. Trimming took 4 bases from V and 3 from J, leaving 12 bases between them. CDR3 residues: CAISALAGDYGYTF. CDR3 nucleotides: TGTGCCATCAGTGCGCTGGCAGGGGACTATGGCTACACCTTC.

This clonotype came up many times. The V gene is TRBV6-5, the J gene TRBJ1-5, with 8 bases that match TRBD1. CDR3 length: 13 amino acids. Germline V lookup: CDR1 MNHEY, CDR2 SVGAGI. J lost 7 bases, V lost 10 bases, and 9 bases had no gene match. The CDR3 spells CATSRQGYQPQHF. Here the CDR3 DNA reads TGTGCCACAAGTAGACAGGGGTACCAGCCCCAGCATTTT.

This clonotype was counted at least ten times. This sequence joins TRBV6-2 or TRBV6-3 and TRBJ2-7; 9 nucleotides agree with TRBD2. This CDR3 is 14 amino acids long. Germline trimming cut 6 bases from V and 6 bases from J; bases unmatched to any gene: 9. Germline values: CDR1 MNHEY, CDR2 SVGEGT. The CDR3 reads CASSLAGAILEQYF. The CDR3 nucleotides read TGTGCCAGCAGCTTAGCGGGAGCCATTCTCGAGCAGTACTTC.

This clonotype has more than one count but fewer than ten. The chain links TRBV29-1 to TRBJ2-3, with a weak D call TRBD1 (6 bases). CDR1 is SQVTM and CDR2 is ANQGSEA in the germline V gene. CDR3 size: 13 residues. Between the trimmed V and J ends, which lost 7 bases and 2 bases, there was a span of 13 bases. In DNA, the CDR3 is TGCAGCGCAACCGGGACACACACAGATACGCAGTATTTT. It specifies CSATGTHTDTQYF.

A word on this clonotype: A much larger clone sits a single nucleotide away, making a read error possible. The V and J genes are TRBV11-2 and TRBJ1-1; no firm D call. CDR3 size: 15 residues. V was shortened by 7 bases and J by 1 base, with 16 bases between the two germline ends. Germline CDR1 and CDR2: SGHAT and FQNNGV. The CDR3 spells CASTQGLKRNTEAFF. CDR3 nucleotides: TGTGCCAGCACGCAAGGTCTGAAGAGGAACACTGAAGCTTTCTTT. The full variable domain, its missing parts supplied by reference TRBV11-2 and TRBJ1-1, is EAGVAQSPRYKIIEKRQSVAFWCNPISGHATLYWYQQILGQGPKLLIQFQNNGVVDDSQLPKDRFSAERLKGVDSTLKIQPAKLEDSAVYLCASTQGLKRNTEAFFGQGTRLTVV.

This clonotype was detected ten times or more. The chain combines TRBV2 with TRBJ1-2; 9 nucleotides agree with TRBD1. V lost 6 bases to trimming and J lost 4 bases; unmatched junction nucleotides: 3. The germline gives CDR1 SNHLY, CDR2 FYNNEI. The CDR3 runs to 13 residues. The CDR3 coding sequence is TGTGCCAGCAGACAGGGGGCTGGCTATGGCTACACCTTC. This sequence encodes CASRQGAGYGYTF.

This clonotype has a count of ten or more. The chain is built from TRBV28 and TRBJ1-1; 7 positions match TRBD1. CDR1 and CDR2 (germline): MDHEN, SYDVKM. The CDR3 is 13 amino acids. The V gene end was trimmed by 6 bases and the J gene end by 0 bases; junction bases not matched to a gene: 1. The CDR3 is CASRQGLNTEAFF. The CDR3 bases are TGTGCCAGCAGACAGGGGTTGAACACTGAAGCTTTCTTT.